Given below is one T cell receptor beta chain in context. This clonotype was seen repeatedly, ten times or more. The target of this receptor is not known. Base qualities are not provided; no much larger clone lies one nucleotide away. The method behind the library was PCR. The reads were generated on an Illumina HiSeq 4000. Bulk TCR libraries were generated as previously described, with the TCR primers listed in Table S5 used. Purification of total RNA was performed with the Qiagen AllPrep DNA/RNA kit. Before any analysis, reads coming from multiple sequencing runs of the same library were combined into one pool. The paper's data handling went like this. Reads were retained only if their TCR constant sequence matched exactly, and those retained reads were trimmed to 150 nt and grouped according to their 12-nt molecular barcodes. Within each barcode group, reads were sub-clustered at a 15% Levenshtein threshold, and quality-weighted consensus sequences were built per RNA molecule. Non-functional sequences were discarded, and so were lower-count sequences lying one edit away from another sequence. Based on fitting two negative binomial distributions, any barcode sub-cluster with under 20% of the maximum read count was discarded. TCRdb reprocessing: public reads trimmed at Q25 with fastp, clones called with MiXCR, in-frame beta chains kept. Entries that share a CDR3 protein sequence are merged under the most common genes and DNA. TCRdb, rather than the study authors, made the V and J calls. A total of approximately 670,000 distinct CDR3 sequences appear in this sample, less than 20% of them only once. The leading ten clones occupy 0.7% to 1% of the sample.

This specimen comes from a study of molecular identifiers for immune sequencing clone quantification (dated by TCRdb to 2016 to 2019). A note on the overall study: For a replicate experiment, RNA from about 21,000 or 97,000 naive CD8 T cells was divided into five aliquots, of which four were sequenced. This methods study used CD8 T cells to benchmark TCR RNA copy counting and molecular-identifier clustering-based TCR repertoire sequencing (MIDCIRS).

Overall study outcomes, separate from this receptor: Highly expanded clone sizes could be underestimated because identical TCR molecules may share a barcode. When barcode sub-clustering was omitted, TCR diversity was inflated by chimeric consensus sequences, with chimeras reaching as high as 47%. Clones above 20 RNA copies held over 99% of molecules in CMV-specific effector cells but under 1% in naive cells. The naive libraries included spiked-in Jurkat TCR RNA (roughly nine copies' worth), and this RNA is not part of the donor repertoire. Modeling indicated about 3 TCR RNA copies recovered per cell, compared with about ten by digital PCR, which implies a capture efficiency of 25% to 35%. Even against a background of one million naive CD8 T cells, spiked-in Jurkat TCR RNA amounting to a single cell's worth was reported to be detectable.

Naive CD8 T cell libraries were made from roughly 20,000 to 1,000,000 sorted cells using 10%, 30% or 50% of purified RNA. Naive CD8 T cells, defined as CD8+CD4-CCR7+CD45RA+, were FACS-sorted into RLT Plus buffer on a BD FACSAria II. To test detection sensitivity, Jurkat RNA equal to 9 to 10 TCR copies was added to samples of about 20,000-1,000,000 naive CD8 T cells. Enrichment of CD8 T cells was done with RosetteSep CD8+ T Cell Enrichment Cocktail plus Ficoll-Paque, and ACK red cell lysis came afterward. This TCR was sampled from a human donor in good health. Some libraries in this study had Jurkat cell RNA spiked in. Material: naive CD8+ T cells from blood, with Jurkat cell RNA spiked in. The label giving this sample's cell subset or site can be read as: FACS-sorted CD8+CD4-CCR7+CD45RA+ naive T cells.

The sequence in DNA is TGTGCCAGCAGTTTAACCGGACAGGGGGCAGAGGGCTACACCTTC. Its translation is CASSLTGQGAEGYTF. The sequence is built from TRBV12-3 or TRBV12-4 and TRBJ1-2; TRBD1 lines up with 11 middle nucleotides. The CDR3, from cysteine to phenylalanine, totals 15 residues. The sequence is cut down to CDR3 DNA, 45 bases in frame from base 1. Here V drops 2 bases and J drops 8 bases, and the junction holds 7 bases not matched to any gene.